The 9 T cell receptor beta chains below come from one sample, sequenced in a study of blood T cell repertoires in COVID-19. Assay: immunoSEQ multiplex PCR; the TCRdb copy retains only in-frame clones and omits some. The sample consists of some 360,000 clones, around 87% of them appearing once. The sequenced sample was peripheral blood. These receptors were taken from a woman aged 55-69 years with COVID-19, enrolled during active disease.

V gene TRBV19 combines with J gene TRBJ1-2, with TRBD1 identical over 10 bases. Losses at the gene ends were 4 bases for V and 4 bases for J; bases not matched to a gene: 3. The V gene's germline CDR1 is LNHDA and CDR2 SQIVND (reference sequence). This CDR3 is built from 14 residues. The CDR3 DNA reads TGTGCCAGTAGTAGACAGGGGGCCGGCTATGGCTACACCTTC. Translation gives CASSRQGAGYGYTF. Full variable domain (outside the CDR3, taken from reference TRBV19 and TRBJ1-2): DGGITQSPKYLFRKEGQNVTLSCEQNLNHDAMYWYRQDPGQGLRLIYYSQIVNDFQKGDIAEGYSVSREKKESFPLTVTSAQKNPTAFYLCASSRQGAGYGYTFGSGTRLTVV.

The V gene is TRBV13, the J gene TRBJ2-7; 7 nucleotides match TRBD1. Trimming took 5 bases from V and 3 from J; bases not matched to a gene: 10. Germline CDR1 is PRHDT and CDR2 is FYEKMQ (reference sequence). This CDR3 is 15 amino acids long. As DNA, the CDR3 is TGTGCCAGCAGCCCCGACGGACAGGCTCTCTACGAGCAGTACTTC. Translation gives CASSPDGQALYEQYF.

The genes are TRBV2 and TRBJ2-7, with D possibly matching TRBD2 (5 bases). Trimming took 11 bases from V and 6 from J, leaving 17 bases between them. Germline V lookup: CDR1 SNHLY, CDR2 FYNNEI. The CDR3 totals 12 residues. This CDR3 is CASRRSPLEQYF. DNA of the CDR3: TGTGCCTCAAGGAGGTCCCCCCTCGAGCAGTACTTC.

V is TRBV5-1 and J is TRBJ1-3; D is ambiguous. From germline, CDR1 is SGHRS and CDR2 YFSETQ. CDR3 length: 14 residues. With 1 base removed from V and 4 bases from J, the gap between germline ends came to 9 bases. The CDR3 is CASSLTAGGNTIYF. The CDR3 DNA reads TGCGCCAGCAGCTTGACTGCAGGAGGAAACACCATATATTTT.

The chain is built from TRBV7-2 and TRBJ2-1, with 14 bases identical to TRBD2. Per germline, CDR1 SGHTA and CDR2 FQGNSA. J was trimmed by 11 bases and V by 2 bases; bases with no gene match: 14. CDR3 length: 18 amino acids. The CDR3 DNA sequence: TGTGCCAGCAGCTTACGCCCTATTTACGGGACTAGCGGGGGCCAGCAGTTCTTC. This gives the protein CASSLRPIYGTSGGQQFF.

This clone was picked up one time. V usage is TRBV5-4 and J usage is TRBJ1-4; 8 nucleotides align to TRBD1. The CDR3 is made up of 14 amino acids. Unmatched junction bases numbered 3, after V lost 4 bases and J lost 4 bases. Per germline, CDR1 SGHNT and CDR2 YYREEE (reference sequence). CDR3 region: CASSVTGDNEKLFF. CDR3 nucleotides: TGTGCCAGCAGCGTGACAGGGGATAATGAAAAACTGTTTTTT.

J is TRBJ2-2 and V is TRBV5-1; 10 bases are shared with TRBD1. Germline trimming cut 3 bases from V and 6 bases from J; bases unmatched to any gene: 8. CDR3 size: 16 residues. Per the germline V gene, CDR1 is SGHRS and CDR2 is YFSETQ. The DNA for the CDR3 is TGCGCCAGCAGCTGGGGACAGGGGACGTTTCCCGGGGAGCTGTTTTTT. It is translated as CASSWGQGTFPGELFF.

This chain connects TRBV18 to TRBJ2-1, with 10 bases identical to TRBD1. V dropped 3 bases and J dropped 4; count of bases not matched to a gene: 12. The CDR3 is made up of 18 amino acids. Germline V gene data show CDR1 as KGHSH and CDR2 as LQKENI. CDR3 nucleotide sequence: TGTGCCAGCTCACCGTTGGGACAGGGGTTGGGAAAATACAATGAGCAGTTCTTC. This sequence encodes CASSPLGQGLGKYNEQFF.

This clone has just one count. The chain is built from TRBV3-1 (or the pseudogene TRBV3-2) and TRBJ2-1; 8 bases map to TRBD1. The J segment lost 4 bases and the V segment lost 1 base, leaving 6 bases of the junction unmatched. Germline V CDR1 and CDR2: LGHDT, YNNKEL (reference sequence). The CDR3 consists of 16 residues. CDR3 loop: CASSQGPGGLYNEQFF. The CDR3 bases are TGTGCCAGCAGCCAAGGTCCAGGGGGCCTTTACAATGAGCAGTTCTTC.